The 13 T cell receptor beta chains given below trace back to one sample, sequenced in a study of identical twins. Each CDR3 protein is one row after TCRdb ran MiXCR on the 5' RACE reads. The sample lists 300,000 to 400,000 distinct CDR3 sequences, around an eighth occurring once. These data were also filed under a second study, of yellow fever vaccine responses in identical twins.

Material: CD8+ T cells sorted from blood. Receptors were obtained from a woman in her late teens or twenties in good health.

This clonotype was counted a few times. The CDR3 region is CASASAPNEQFF. CDR3 coding DNA: TGTGCCAGCGCGTCGGCGCCCAATGAGCAGTTCTTC. V gene TRBV14 combines with J gene TRBJ2-1; D remains unclear. This CDR3 region has 12 residues. Germline V gene lookup returns CDR1 SGHDN and CDR2 FVKESK. Between the trimmed V and J ends, which lost 8 bases and 6 bases, there was a span of 11 bases.

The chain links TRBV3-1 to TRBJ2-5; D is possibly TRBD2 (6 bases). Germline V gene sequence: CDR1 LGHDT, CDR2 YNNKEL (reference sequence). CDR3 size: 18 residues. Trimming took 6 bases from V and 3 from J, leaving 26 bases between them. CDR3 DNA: TGTGCCAGCAGTCAAAAGGGGATTCGCGGCCGGAGGGAAGAGACCCAGTACTTC. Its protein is CASSQKGIRGRREETQYF.

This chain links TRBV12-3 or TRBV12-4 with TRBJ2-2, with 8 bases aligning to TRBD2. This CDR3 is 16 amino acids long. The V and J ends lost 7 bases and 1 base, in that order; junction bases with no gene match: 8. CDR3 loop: CASTEGGLVNTGELFF. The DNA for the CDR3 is TGTGCCAGCACCGAGGGGGGACTAGTGAACACCGGGGAGCTGTTTTTT.

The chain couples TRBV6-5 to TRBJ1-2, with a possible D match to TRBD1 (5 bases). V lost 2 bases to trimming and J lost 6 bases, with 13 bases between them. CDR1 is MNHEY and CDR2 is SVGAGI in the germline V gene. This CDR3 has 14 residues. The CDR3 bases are TGTGCCAGCAGTTACATAGGGGCGCAAAATGGCTACACCTTC. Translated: CASSYIGAQNGYTF.

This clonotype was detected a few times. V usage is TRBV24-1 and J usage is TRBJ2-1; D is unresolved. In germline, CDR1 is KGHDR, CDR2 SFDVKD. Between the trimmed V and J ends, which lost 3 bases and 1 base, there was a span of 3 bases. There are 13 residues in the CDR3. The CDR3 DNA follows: TGTGCCACCAGTGATGTTTCCTACAATGAGCAGTTCTTC. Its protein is CATSDVSYNEQFF.

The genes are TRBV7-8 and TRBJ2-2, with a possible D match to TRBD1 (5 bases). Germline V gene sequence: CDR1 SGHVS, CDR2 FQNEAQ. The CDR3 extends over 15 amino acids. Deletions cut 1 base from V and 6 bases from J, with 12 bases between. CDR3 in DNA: TGTGCCAGCAGCTTAGACTCCAGGGTGGCCGGGGAGCTGTTTTTT. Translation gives CASSLDSRVAGELFF.

The CDR3 DNA sequence: TGTGCCAGCAGTTTGGCGGGGGCTAATGAGCAGTTCTTC. It encodes CASSLAGANEQFF. This chain links TRBV27 with TRBJ2-1, with a weak D call TRBD2 (7 bases). From germline, CDR1 is MNHEY and CDR2 SMNVEV (reference sequence). V was shortened by 3 bases and J by 7 bases, with 10 bases between the two germline ends. CDR3 length: 13 residues.

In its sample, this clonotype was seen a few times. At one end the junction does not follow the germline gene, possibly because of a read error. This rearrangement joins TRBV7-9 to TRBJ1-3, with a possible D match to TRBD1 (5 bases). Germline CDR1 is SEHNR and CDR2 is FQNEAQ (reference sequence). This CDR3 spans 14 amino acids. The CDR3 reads CASTLQDSGNTIYF. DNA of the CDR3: TGTGCCAGCACCTTACAGGATAGCGGAAACACCATATATTTT.

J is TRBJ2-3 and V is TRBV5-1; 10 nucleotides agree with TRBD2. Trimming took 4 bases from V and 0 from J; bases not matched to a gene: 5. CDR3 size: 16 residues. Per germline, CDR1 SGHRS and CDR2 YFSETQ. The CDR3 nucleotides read TGCGCCAGCAGCATACGAGCGGGGGGGAGCACAGATACGCAGTATTTT. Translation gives CASSIRAGGSTDTQYF.

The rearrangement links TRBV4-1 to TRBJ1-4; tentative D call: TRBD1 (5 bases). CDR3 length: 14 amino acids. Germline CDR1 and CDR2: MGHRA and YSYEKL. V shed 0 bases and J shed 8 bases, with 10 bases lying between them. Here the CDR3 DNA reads TGCGCCAGCAGCCAAGATGGACAACGAGAAAAACTGTTTTTT. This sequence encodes CASSQDGQREKLFF.

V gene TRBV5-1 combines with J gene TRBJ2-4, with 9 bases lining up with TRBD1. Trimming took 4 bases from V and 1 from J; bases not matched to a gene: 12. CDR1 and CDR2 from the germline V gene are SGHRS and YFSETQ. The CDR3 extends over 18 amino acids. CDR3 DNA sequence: TGCGCCAGCAGCGCTCGGGACAGGGCCTATTTCGCCAAAAACATTCAGTACTTC. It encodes CASSARDRAYFAKNIQYF.

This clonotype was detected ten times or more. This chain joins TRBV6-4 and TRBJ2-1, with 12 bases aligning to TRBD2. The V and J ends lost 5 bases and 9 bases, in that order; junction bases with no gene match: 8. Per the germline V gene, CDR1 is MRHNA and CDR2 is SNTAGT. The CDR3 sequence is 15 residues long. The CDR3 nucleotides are TGTGCCAGCAGTCTCCTAGCGGGAGGGCCCGGTGAGCAGTTCTTC. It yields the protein CASSLLAGGPGEQFF.

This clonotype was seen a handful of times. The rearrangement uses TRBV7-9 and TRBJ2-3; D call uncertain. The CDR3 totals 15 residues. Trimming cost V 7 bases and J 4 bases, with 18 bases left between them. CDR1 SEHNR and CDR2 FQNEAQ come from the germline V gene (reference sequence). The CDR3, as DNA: TGTGCCAGCACCGGGCAATTAGAAAAAGCAGATACGCAGTATTTT. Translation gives CASTGQLEKADTQYF.